A single sample gave rise to the 8 T cell receptor beta chains below, sequenced in a study of blood T cell repertoires in COVID-19. Method: immunoSEQ multiplex PCR; TCRdb's copy keeps in-frame clones and lacks some. The sample consists of 270,000 or so clones, more than 65% of them appearing once. Sequencing was done on a sample of peripheral blood. The source is a woman under 30 with acute or convalescent COVID-19.

In this sample, this clone turned up once. The chain has TRBV4-1 and TRBJ1-4; D might be TRBD1 (6 bases). The CDR3 is 14 residues long. Trimming took off 7 bases at V and 5 bases at J, with 14 bases between the two ends. Looked up from germline, CDR1 is MGHRA and CDR2 is YSYEKL. The chain's CDR3 is CASTVQGLNEKLFF. The CDR3 DNA reads TGCGCCAGCACAGTACAGGGCCTCAATGAAAAACTGTTTTTT.

The chain combines TRBV7-2 with TRBJ2-1, with unresolved D. Germline CDR1 is SGHTA and CDR2 is FQGNSA. The V gene lost 1 base and the J gene lost 6 bases, with 10 bases spanning the gap. CDR3 size: 14 residues. CDR3 protein: CASSLDTIANEQFF. CDR3 nucleotide sequence: TGTGCCAGCAGCTTAGATACCATAGCCAATGAGCAGTTCTTC.

The chain combines TRBV5-4 with TRBJ2-1; 11 nucleotides align to TRBD2. The CDR3 covers 17 residues. Germline V gene lookup returns CDR1 SGHNT and CDR2 YYREEE (reference sequence). V trimming: 1 base; J trimming: 2 bases; junction bases outside the gene matches: 5. The CDR3 here is CASSLTRLAGTYNEQFF. DNA for the CDR3: TGTGCCAGCAGCTTGACCCGACTAGCGGGGACCTACAATGAGCAGTTCTTC.

This clone occurred many times. This chain uses TRBV19 with TRBJ2-7; a possible D gene is TRBD2 (6 bases). This CDR3 has 15 amino acids. Trimming cost V 5 bases and J 4 bases, with 18 bases left between them. The germline CDR1 and CDR2 sequences are LNHDA and SQIVND (reference sequence). The CDR3, as DNA: TGTGCCAGTAGTGCACCGGGACTGGCTCTATACGAGCAGTACTTC. The encoded protein is CASSAPGLALYEQYF. The full variable domain, with the rest looked up from reference TRBV19 and TRBJ2-7, is DGGITQSPKYLFRKEGQNVTLSCEQNLNHDAMYWYRQDPGQGLRLIYYSQIVNDFQKGDIAEGYSVSREKKESFPLTVTSAQKNPTAFYLCASSAPGLALYEQYFGPGTRLTVT.

The chain joins TRBV6-5 to TRBJ2-5; D might be TRBD1 (6 bases). This CDR3 region has 14 residues. V was cut by 8 bases and J by 7 bases, with 20 bases left in between. Germline assignment: CDR1 MNHEY and CDR2 SVGAGI. For the CDR3, the DNA is TGTGCCAGCGCCAACAGGGTTACGGTCGGGACCCAGTACTTC. Translating gives CASANRVTVGTQYF.

This clone appeared a single time. The J gene is TRBJ1-1, the V gene TRBV19; D call uncertain. The CDR3 loop spans 14 amino acids. Trimming took off 7 bases at V and 0 bases at J, with 12 bases between the two ends. Germline V gene data show CDR1 as LNHDA and CDR2 as SQIVND (reference sequence). The CDR3 DNA sequence: TGTGCCAGTATGCGGGATAGGGTGAACACTGAAGCTTTCTTT. This sequence encodes CASMRDRVNTEAFF.

The rearrangement uses TRBV11-3 and TRBJ2-1; D may be TRBD1 (5 bases). Looked up from germline, CDR1 is SGHNT and CDR2 is YENEEA. There are 13 residues in the CDR3. V was trimmed by 3 bases and J by 4 bases, leaving 7 bases between them. CDR3 nucleotides: TGTGCCAGCAGCTTTCGACAGTACAATGAGCAGTTCTTC. The encoded protein is CASSFRQYNEQFF.

This sequence joins TRBV6-1 and TRBJ1-1, with D uncertain. The germline V gene encodes CDR1 MNHNS and CDR2 SASEGT. The CDR3 loop spans 14 amino acids. Trimming cost V 0 bases and J 5 bases, with 10 bases left between them. CDR3: CASSEALQATEAFF. As DNA, the CDR3 is TGTGCCAGCAGTGAAGCGCTTCAAGCGACTGAAGCTTTCTTT.